The count of the clone carrying this T cell receptor (beta chain) is one. Its antigen is undetermined. Data came from immunoSEQ multiplex PCR; TCRdb stores just in-frame clones and leaves some out. Of 65,000 to 100,000 clones detected, 70% to 90% appear once; the ten largest clones hold about 4%. These data are taken from a study of OX40 agonist ivuxolimab in advanced cancers. Overall study results and limits: The study did not work out the antigen specificity of the expanded peripheral T cells.

This CDR3 region has 13 residues. V was shortened by 1 base and J by 1 base, with 4 bases between the two germline ends. Germline assignment: CDR1 KGHSH and CDR2 LQKENI. The J gene is TRBJ1-1, the V gene TRBV18; D remains ambiguous. The source of this sequence is an adult with an advanced solid tumor such as melanoma, head and neck, liver or kidney cancer. Sequencing was performed on CD4+ or CD8+ T cells sorted from blood, taken in a trial of the OX40 agonist ivuxolimab. The CDR3 DNA reads TGTGCCAGCTCACCACGGCAGAACACTGAAGCTTTCTTT. This encodes CASSPRQNTEAFF.